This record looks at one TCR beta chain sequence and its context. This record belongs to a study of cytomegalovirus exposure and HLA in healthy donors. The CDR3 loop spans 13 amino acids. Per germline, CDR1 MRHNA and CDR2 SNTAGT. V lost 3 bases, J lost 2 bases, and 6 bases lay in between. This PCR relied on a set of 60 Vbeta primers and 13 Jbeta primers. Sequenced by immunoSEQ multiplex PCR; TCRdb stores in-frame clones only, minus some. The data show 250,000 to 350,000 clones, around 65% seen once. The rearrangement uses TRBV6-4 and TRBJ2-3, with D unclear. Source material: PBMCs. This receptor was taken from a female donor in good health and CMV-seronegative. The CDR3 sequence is CASSEGSTDTQYF. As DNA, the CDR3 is TGTGCCAGCAGTGAGGGCTCCACAGATACGCAGTATTTT.